These T cell receptor beta chains were read from a single sample in a study of post-analysis software for immune sequencing data. TCRdb recomputed calls from the PCR reads with MiXCR, one row per CDR3 protein. The data show a few hundred thousand distinct CDR3 sequences, 35% to 45% seen once. The specimen was blood. Receptors were obtained from a girl aged 10 to 17 with multiple sclerosis. Each CDR3 is given with its conserved first and last residue. The D gene is left open where the match is weak. For some rows the clone size is stated as once, few or many, or as a class when expanded; others skip it.

>TRBJ1-4|-|TRBV19|-
CASSPVDGKLFF
TGTGCCAGTAGTCCCGTGGACGGAAAACTGTTTTTT
>TRBJ1-1|-|TRBV7-9|-
CASSLVGRGGTEAFF
TGTGCCAGCAGCTTAGTGGGCAGGGGAGGCACTGAAGCTTTCTTT
>TRBJ2-5|-|TRBV6-5|many
CASSYAQGGETQYF
TGTGCCAGCAGTTACGCCCAGGGGGGAGAGACCCAGTACTTC
>TRBJ1-2|TRBD1|TRBV5-1|-
CASSFRQGGPSYHGYTF
TGCGCCAGCAGCTTTCGACAGGGTGGTCCCTCATACCATGGCTACACCTTC
>TRBJ2-3|-|TRBV20-1|many
CSKKQQGGASTQYF
TGCAGCAAGAAACAACAGGGTGGAGCGAGTACGCAGTATTTT
>TRBJ2-4|-|TRBV2|many
CASTSGEDIQYF
TGTGCCAGCACTTCCGGGGAGGACATTCAGTACTTC
>TRBJ2-5|TRBD1|TRBV7-2|-
CASSPRTGKQGTQYF
TGTGCCAGCAGCCCCAGGACAGGGAAACAAGGGACCCAGTACTTC
>TRBJ1-2|-|TRBV12-3/TRBV12-4|few
CAGSLSGYDYTF
TGTGCCGGCAGTTTGTCGGGCTACGACTACACCTTC
>TRBJ2-2|-|TRBV12-3/TRBV12-4|few
CATIRGAETGELFF
TGTGCCACCATAAGGGGAGCCGAAACCGGGGAGCTGTTTTTT
>TRBJ1-1|-|TRBV18|few
CASSPPPGQNTEAFF
TGTGCCAGCTCACCGCCTCCGGGACAGAACACTGAAGCTTTCTTT
>TRBJ2-7|-|TRBV9|-
CASSLKQGVAEQYF
TGTGCCAGCAGCCTTAAACAGGGCGTCGCTGAGCAGTACTTC
>TRBJ1-4|TRBD1|TRBV28|few
CASSEAGTGGKKLFF
TGTGCCAGCAGCGAAGCCGGGACAGGGGGGAAGAAACTGTTTTTT
>TRBJ2-1|TRBD1|TRBV20-1|few
CSARSGGSYNEQFF
TGCAGTGCTAGATCAGGGGGTTCCTACAATGAGCAGTTCTTC
>TRBJ2-1|TRBD2|TRBV7-6|few
CASSLVPAGGANEQFF
TGTGCCAGCAGCTTAGTCCCAGCGGGGGGGGCTAATGAGCAGTTCTTC
>TRBJ2-1|-|TRBV6-5|-
CASRGGLVRLQFF
TGTGCCAGCAGGGGGGGACTGGTTAGGTTGCAGTTCTTC
>TRBJ1-1|-|TRBV7-2|many
CASSFTPGPIRATEAFF
TGTGCCAGCAGCTTCACCCCGGGACCTATTAGAGCCACTGAAGCTTTCTTT
>TRBJ1-1|-|TRBV5-1|many
CASSGWGSGQNTEAFF
TGCGCCAGCAGCGGTTGGGGTAGTGGGCAAAACACTGAAGCTTTCTTT
>TRBJ1-5|-|TRBV28|many
CASSFGTTNQPQHF
TGTGCCAGCAGTTTTGGTACAACGAATCAGCCCCAGCATTTT
>TRBJ1-4|-|TRBV7-2|once
CASSLHRVEKLFF
TGTGCCAGCAGCTTACACAGGGTTGAAAAACTGTTTTTT
>TRBJ2-7|-|TRBV2|many
CASGTPDAYEQYF
TGTGCCAGCGGGACTCCCGACGCCTACGAGCAGTACTTC
>TRBJ1-1|-|TRBV5-1|-
CASSLAFGVPGAEAFF
TGCGCCAGCAGCTTGGCCTTTGGGGTCCCCGGCGCTGAAGCTTTCTTT
>TRBJ2-3|-|TRBV11-2|few
CASSLVPLVWRGTQYF
TGTGCCAGCAGCTTAGTCCCGCTAGTATGGCGAGGTACGCAGTATTTT
>TRBJ1-1|TRBD1|TRBV20-1|many
CSASEPTGRNTEAFF
TGCAGTGCTAGCGAACCGACAGGGAGGAACACTGAAGCTTTCTTT
>TRBJ2-3|TRBD2|TRBV7-2|-
CASSPSGSGSWATQYF
TGTGCCAGCAGCCCTAGCGGGAGTGGTTCGTGGGCTACGCAGTATTTT
>TRBJ2-6|TRBD1|TRBV6-1|few
CASSDRGYSGANVLTF
TGTGCCAGCAGTGACAGGGGGTACTCTGGGGCCAACGTCCTGACTTTC
>TRBJ2-5|-|TRBV30|-
CAWSSETQYF
TGTGCCTGGAGCTCGGAGACCCAGTACTTC
>TRBJ2-2|-|TRBV5-1|-
CASSPQRAAGELFF
TGCGCCAGCAGCCCCCAACGGGCCGCCGGGGAGCTGTTTTTT
>TRBJ2-7|-|TRBV10-3|-
CAISGGPSYEQYF
TGTGCCATCAGTGGGGGGCCCTCCTACGAGCAGTACTTC
>TRBJ1-4|-|TRBV20-1|-
CSASKPIGEKLFF
TGCAGTGCTAGTAAGCCAATTGGGGAAAAACTGTTTTTT
>TRBJ1-5|TRBD1|TRBV20-1|many
CSAIPTGDGANQPQHF
TGCAGTGCTATTCCGACAGGGGACGGGGCGAATCAGCCCCAGCATTTT
>TRBJ2-5|TRBD2|TRBV20-1|-
CSARVVTGGGSRETQYF
TGCAGTGCTAGAGTGGTCACGGGCGGGGGATCCCGAGAGACCCAGTACTTC
>TRBJ2-3|-|TRBV29-1|many
CSVEGWSTDTQYF
TGCAGCGTTGAAGGGTGGAGCACAGATACGCAGTATTTT
>TRBJ2-5|-|TRBV28|-
CASRTPGQKETQYF
TGTGCCAGCAGAACCCCTGGGCAGAAAGAGACCCAGTACTTC
>TRBJ2-1|TRBD2|TRBV2|many
CASSAGLAVLHNEQFF
TGTGCCAGCAGTGCCGGACTAGCGGTCCTACACAATGAGCAGTTCTTC
>TRBJ1-1|-|TRBV12-3/TRBV12-4|-
CASSPPGAIVNTEAFF
TGTGCCAGCAGTCCACCAGGGGCTATAGTGAACACTGAAGCTTTCTTT
>TRBJ1-3|-|TRBV28|-
CASSLAHGNTIYF
TGTGCCAGCAGTTTGGCGCACGGAAACACCATATATTTT
>TRBJ2-7|-|TRBV6-6|few
CASTPDSYEQYF
TGTGCCAGCACTCCCGACTCCTACGAGCAGTACTTC
>TRBJ2-1|-|TRBV2|many
CASSEAGLGGGEQFF
TGTGCCAGCAGTGAAGCCGGCCTAGGAGGGGGCGAGCAGTTCTTC
>TRBJ2-7|-|TRBV7-9|-
CASSFPASAYYEQYF
TGTGCCAGCAGCTTCCCGGCTAGCGCCTATTACGAGCAGTACTTC
>TRBJ1-1|-|TRBV4-1|many
CASSPAEVGTEAFF
TGTGCCAGCAGCCCCGCCGAGGTGGGCACTGAAGCTTTCTTT
>TRBJ2-1|-|TRBV7-9|many
CASSRGGANEQFF
TGTGCCAGCAGCCGTGGGGGTGCGAATGAGCAGTTCTTC
>TRBJ2-1|-|TRBV20-1|many
CSARDAQLTEQFF
TGCAGTGCTAGAGATGCCCAGTTGACTGAGCAGTTCTTC
>TRBJ2-7|TRBD1|TRBV5-1|once
CASSSRTGVEQYF
TGCGCCAGCAGCTCCCGAACAGGGGTCGAGCAGTACTTC
>TRBJ2-3|-|TRBV5-1|many
CASSLVDGNTDTQYF
TGCGCCAGCAGCTTGGTGGACGGGAACACAGATACGCAGTATTTT
>TRBJ1-2|TRBD1|TRBV20-1|many
CSGGGQGELGYTF
TGCAGTGGAGGAGGGCAGGGGGAACTAGGCTACACCTTC